This TCR beta chain was recorded in a study of T-cell reconstitution after alpha-beta-depleted transplantation in children (dated by TCRdb to 2016 to 2018). For the wider study: T-cell immune reconstitution after TCRalphabeta/CD19-depleted allogeneic hematopoietic cell transplantation in children was quantitatively tracked in the study by means of TCR repertoire profiling.

In the case of this clonotype: There is no known antigen for this receptor. Within one base of it there is no much larger clone, and no base qualities were kept.

Library prep was done by PCR. These reads were obtained on an Illumina HiSeq 2500. Molecular barcoding was employed in the preparation of TCR libraries, with unique molecular identifiers being used to normalize TCRbeta repertoire quantification. TCRdb reprocessed the public reads (quality trimming at Q25 with fastp, clone calling with MiXCR) and kept in-frame beta chains. CDR3 protein sequences are deduplicated, and each keeps its most common genes and DNA. In this sample the table shows 450,000 to 600,000 distinct CDR3 sequences, approximately 30% of which occur a single time. The ten top clones hold less than 2.5% of the sample. For this chain, trimming is 3 bases at the V end and 7 bases at the J end, and the number of junction bases without a gene match is 7. The CDR3 numbers 15 residues from cysteine through phenylalanine. Here the CDR3 DNA is all that survives: 45 bases in frame from base 1.

The material sequenced was PBMCs from the stem cell graft donor, taken from the stem cell graft. The receptor's source is a human donor who donated a stem cell graft to a child with aplastic anemia. The rearrangement combines TRBV12-3 or TRBV12-4 with TRBJ2-1, with 9 junctional bases fitting TRBD2. The CDR3 here reads CASSLSGRNLNEQFF. The nucleotide sequence is TGTGCCAGCAGTTTGAGCGGGAGGAACCTTAATGAGCAGTTCTTC.